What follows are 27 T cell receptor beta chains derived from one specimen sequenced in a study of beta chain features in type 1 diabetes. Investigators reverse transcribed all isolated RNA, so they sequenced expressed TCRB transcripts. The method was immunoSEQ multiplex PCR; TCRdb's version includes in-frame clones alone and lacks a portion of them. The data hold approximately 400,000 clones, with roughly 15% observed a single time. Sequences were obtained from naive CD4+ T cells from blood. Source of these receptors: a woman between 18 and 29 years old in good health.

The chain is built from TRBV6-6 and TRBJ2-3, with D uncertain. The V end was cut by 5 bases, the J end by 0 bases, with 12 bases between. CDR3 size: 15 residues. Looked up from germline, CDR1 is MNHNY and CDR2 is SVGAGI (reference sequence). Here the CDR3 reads CASSNNADSTDTQYF. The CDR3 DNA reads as TGTGCCAGCAGTAACAATGCGGATAGCACAGATACGCAGTATTTT.

The CDR3: CASSLSSTLAGSEQYF. The DNA for the CDR3 is TGTGCCAGCAGTTTATCGTCGACGCTAGCGGGGAGCGAGCAGTACTTC. The rearrangement uses TRBV28 and TRBJ2-7, with 9 positions matching TRBD2. J was trimmed by 6 bases and V by 1 base; bases with no gene match: 10. The CDR3 totals 16 residues. CDR1 and CDR2 (germline): MDHEN, SYDVKM.

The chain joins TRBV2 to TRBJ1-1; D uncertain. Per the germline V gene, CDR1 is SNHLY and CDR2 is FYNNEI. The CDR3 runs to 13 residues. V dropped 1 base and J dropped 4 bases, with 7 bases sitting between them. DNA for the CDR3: TGTGCCAGCAGTGAAGATGTGGCCACTGAAGCTTTCTTT. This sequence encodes CASSEDVATEAFF. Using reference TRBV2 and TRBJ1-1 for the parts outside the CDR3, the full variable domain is EPEVTQTPSHQVTQMGQEVILRCVPISNHLYFYWYRQILGQKVEFLVSFYNNEISEKSEIFDDQFSVERPDGSNFTLKIRSTKLEDSAMYFCASSEDVATEAFFGQGTRLTVV.

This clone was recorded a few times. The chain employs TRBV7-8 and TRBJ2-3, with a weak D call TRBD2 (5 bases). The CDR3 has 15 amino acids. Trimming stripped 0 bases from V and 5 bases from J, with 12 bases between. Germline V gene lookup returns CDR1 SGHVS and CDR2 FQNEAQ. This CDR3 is CASSLAQTSGDTQYF. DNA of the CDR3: TGTGCCAGCAGCTTAGCGCAAACTAGTGGAGATACGCAGTATTTT.

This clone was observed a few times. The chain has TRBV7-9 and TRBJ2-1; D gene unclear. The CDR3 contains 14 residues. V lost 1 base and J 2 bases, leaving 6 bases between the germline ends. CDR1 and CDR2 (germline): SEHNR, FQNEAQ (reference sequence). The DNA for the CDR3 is TGTGCCAGCAGCTTAGTTCCTACCTACAATGAGCAGTTCTTC. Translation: CASSLVPTYNEQFF.

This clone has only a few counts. The DNA for the CDR3 is TGTGCCAGCAGTTACTCCCGACAGGGGTACGAGCAGTACTTC. This sequence encodes CASSYSRQGYEQYF. This chain connects TRBV6-6 to TRBJ2-7, with 8 bases identical to TRBD1. CDR1 is MNHNY, CDR2 SVGAGI, per germline (reference sequence). V lost 0 bases to trimming and J lost 4 bases; unmatched junction nucleotides: 2. The CDR3 is made up of 14 amino acids.

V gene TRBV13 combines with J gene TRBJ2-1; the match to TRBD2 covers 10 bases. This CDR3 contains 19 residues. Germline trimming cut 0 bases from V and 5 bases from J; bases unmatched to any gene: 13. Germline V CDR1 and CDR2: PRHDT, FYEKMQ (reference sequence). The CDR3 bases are TGTGCCAGCAGCTTAGGCCTAAGGATCGGGACTAGCGCTGACAATGAGCAGTTCTTC. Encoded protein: CASSLGLRIGTSADNEQFF.

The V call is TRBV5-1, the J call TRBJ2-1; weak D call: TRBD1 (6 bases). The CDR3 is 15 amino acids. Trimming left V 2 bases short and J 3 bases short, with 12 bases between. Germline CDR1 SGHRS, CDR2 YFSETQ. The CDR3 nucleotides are TGCGCCAGCAGCTTAGGGCAGGGGCTCTACAATGAGCAGTTCTTC. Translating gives CASSLGQGLYNEQFF. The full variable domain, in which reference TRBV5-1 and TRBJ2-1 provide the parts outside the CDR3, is KAGVTQTPRYLIKTRGQQVTLSCSPISGHRSVSWYQQTPGQGLQFLFEYFSETQRNKGNFPGRFSGRQFSNSRSEMNVSTLELGDSALYLCASSLGQGLYNEQFFGPGTRLTVL.

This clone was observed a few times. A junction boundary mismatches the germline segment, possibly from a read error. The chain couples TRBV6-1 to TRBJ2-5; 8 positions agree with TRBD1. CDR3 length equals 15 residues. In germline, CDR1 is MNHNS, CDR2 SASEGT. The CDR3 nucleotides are TGTGCCATCAGTTCCACAGGGGGGATTGAAGAGACCCAGTACTTC. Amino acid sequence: CAISSTGGIEETQYF.

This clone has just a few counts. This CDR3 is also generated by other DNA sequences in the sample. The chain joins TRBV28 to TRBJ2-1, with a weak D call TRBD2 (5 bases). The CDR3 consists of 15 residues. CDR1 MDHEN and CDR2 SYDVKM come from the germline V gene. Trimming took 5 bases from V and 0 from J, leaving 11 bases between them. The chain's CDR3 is CASSLSGSSYNEQFF. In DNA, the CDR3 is TGTGCCAGCAGTCTCAGCGGAAGCTCCTACAATGAGCAGTTCTTC.

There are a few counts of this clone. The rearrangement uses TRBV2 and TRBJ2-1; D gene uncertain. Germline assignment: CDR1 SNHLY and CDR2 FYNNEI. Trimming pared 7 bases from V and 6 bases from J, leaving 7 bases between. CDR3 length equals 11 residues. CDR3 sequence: CASTLANEQFF. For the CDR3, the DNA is TGTGCCAGCACCTTGGCCAATGAGCAGTTCTTC.

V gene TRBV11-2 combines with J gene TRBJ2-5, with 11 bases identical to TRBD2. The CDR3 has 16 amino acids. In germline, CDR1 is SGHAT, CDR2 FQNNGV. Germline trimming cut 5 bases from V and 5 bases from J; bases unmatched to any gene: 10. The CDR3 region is CASSRTSGSAAETQYF. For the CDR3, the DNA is TGTGCCAGCAGCCGAACTAGCGGGAGCGCCGCGGAGACCCAGTACTTC.

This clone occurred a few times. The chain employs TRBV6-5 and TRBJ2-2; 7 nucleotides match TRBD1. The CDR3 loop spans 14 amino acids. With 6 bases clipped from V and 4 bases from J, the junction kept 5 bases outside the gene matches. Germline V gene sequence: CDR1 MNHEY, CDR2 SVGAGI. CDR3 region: CASSLGQFTGELFF. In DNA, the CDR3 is TGTGCCAGCAGCCTGGGACAGTTCACCGGGGAGCTGTTTTTT.

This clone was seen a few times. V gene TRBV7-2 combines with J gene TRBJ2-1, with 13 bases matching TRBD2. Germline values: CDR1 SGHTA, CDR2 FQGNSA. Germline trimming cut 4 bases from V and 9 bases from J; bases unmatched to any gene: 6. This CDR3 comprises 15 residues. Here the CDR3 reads CASSYGTSGTGEQFF. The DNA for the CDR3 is TGTGCCAGCAGCTACGGGACTAGCGGGACAGGTGAGCAGTTCTTC.

The CDR3 DNA reads TGTGCCAGCAGATCGGGACTAGCGGGCACAGATACGCAGTATTTT. As protein: CASRSGLAGTDTQYF. The rearrangement links TRBV27 to TRBJ2-3; 11 nucleotides align to TRBD2. Germline assignment: CDR1 MNHEY and CDR2 SMNVEV (reference sequence). The CDR3 runs to 15 residues. V lost 6 bases to trimming and J lost 1 base; unmatched junction nucleotides: 3.

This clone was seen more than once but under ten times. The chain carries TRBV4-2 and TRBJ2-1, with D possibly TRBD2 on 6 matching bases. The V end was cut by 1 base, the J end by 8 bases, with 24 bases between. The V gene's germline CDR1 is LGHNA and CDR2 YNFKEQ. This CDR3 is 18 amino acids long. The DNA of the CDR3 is TGTGCCAGCAGCCAAGGGGTCGCGGGAAGGGTCATGATCGATGAGCAGTTCTTC. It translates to CASSQGVAGRVMIDEQFF.

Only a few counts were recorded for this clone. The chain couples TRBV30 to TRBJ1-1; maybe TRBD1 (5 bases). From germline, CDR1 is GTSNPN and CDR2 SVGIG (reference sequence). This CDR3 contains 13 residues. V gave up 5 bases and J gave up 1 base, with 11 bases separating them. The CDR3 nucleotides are TGTGCCTGGGCCCGCAGGGCGAACACTGAAGCTTTCTTT. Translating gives CAWARRANTEAFF.

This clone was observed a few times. Here the CDR3 reads CAWRRVPSYEQYF. In nucleotides, the CDR3 is TGTGCCTGGAGACGGGTTCCCTCCTACGAGCAGTACTTC. The chain employs TRBV30 and TRBJ2-7; D gene uncertain. V gave up 3 bases and J gave up 0 bases, with 9 bases separating them. This CDR3 comprises 13 residues. From germline, CDR1 is GTSNPN and CDR2 SVGIG (reference sequence). Full variable domain (rest looked up from reference TRBV30 and TRBJ2-7): SQTIHQWPATLVQPVGSPLSLECTVEGTSNPNLYWYRQAAGRGLQLLFYSVGIGQISSEVPQNLSASRPQDRQFILSSKKLLLSDSGFYLCAWRRVPSYEQYFGPGTRLTVT.

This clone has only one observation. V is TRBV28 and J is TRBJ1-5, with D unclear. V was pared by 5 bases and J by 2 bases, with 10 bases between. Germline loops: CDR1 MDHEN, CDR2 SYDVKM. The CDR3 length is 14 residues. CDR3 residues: CASSGEQGNQPQHF. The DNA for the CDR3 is TGTGCCAGCAGTGGGGAGCAGGGCAATCAGCCCCAGCATTTT.

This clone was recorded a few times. The CDR3, as DNA: TGTGCCAGCAGCCAAGATAGCCTAAACACCATATATTTT. This gives the protein CASSQDSLNTIYF. The V gene is TRBV4-2, the J gene TRBJ1-3; D remains ambiguous. This CDR3 region has 13 residues. The ends were cut back, 0 bases at V and 6 bases at J, with 6 bases in the middle. Germline V gene sequence: CDR1 LGHNA, CDR2 YNFKEQ.

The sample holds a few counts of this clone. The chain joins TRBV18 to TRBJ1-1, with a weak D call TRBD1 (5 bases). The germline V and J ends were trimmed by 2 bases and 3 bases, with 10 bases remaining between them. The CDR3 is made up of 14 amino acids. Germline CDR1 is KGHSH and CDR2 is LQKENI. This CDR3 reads CASSPTGRDTEAFF. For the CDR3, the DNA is TGTGCCAGCTCACCAACCGGCAGGGACACTGAAGCTTTCTTT.

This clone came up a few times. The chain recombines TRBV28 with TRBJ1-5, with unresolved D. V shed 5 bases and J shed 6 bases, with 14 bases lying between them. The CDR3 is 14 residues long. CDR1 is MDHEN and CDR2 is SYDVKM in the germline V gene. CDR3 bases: TGTGCCAGCAGTCAAATCTCGGGGATTCAGCCCCAGCATTTT. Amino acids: CASSQISGIQPQHF.

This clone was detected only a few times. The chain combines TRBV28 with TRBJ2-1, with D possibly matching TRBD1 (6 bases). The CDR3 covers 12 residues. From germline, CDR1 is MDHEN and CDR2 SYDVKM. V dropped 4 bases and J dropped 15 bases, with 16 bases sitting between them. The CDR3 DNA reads TGTGCCAGCAGTTCCCGACAGGAAAAGGGGTTCTTC. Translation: CASSSRQEKGFF. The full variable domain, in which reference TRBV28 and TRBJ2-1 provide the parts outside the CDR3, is DVKVTQSSRYLVKRTGEKVFLECVQDMDHENMFWYRQDPGLGLRLIYFSYDVKMKEKGDIPEGYSVSREKKERFSLILESASTNQTSMYLCASSSRQEKGFFGPGTRLTVL.

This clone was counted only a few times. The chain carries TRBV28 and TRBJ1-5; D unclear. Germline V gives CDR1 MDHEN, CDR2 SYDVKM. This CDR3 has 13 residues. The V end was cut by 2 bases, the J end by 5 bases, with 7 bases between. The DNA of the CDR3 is TGTGCCAGCAGTTTAGGCAGTTATCAGCCCCAGCATTTT. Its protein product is CASSLGSYQPQHF.

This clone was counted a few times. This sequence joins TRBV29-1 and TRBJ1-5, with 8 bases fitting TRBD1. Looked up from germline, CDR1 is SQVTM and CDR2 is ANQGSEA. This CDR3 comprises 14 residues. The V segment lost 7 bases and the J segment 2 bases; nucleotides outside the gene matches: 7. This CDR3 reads CSAGTGTGNQPQHF. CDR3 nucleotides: TGCAGCGCCGGGACAGGCACGGGCAATCAGCCCCAGCATTTT.

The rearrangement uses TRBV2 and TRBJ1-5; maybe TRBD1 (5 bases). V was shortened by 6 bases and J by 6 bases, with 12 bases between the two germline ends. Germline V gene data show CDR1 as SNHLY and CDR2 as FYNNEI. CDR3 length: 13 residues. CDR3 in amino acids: CASRGGDGQPQHF. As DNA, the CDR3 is TGTGCCAGCAGGGGAGGGGACGGTCAGCCCCAGCATTTT.

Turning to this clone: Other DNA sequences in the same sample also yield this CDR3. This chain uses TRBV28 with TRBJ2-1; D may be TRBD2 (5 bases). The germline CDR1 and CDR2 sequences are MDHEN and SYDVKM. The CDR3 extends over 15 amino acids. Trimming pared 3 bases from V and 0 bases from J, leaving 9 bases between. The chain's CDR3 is CASSFGGLSYNEQFF. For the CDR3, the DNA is TGTGCCAGCAGTTTCGGAGGCCTCTCCTACAATGAGCAGTTCTTC.